One and the same sample provided the 10 T cell receptor beta chains below, sequenced in a study of T cell clonotyping in hematopoietic cell transplantation. The table came from immunoSEQ multiplex PCR; TCRdb's copy has only in-frame clones and leaves some out. The sample records more than 65,000 clones, 90% to 95% being singletons. The sequencing sample was made of peripheral blood mononuclear cells. Receptor source: a man aged 50-59 years in good health. Some clones in this sample may be carry-over from other donors' samples.

V and J are TRBV6-6 and TRBJ1-6; weak D call: TRBD1 (6 bases). Germline-derived CDR1 and CDR2 are MNHNY and SVGAGI (reference sequence). This CDR3 spans 15 amino acids. Trimming removed 5 bases from V and 3 bases from J, with 11 bases in between. CDR3 DNA: TGTGCCAGCAGTACGACAGGAATCTATAATTCACCCCTCCACTTT. This sequence encodes CASSTTGIYNSPLHF.

The rearrangement links TRBV5-6 to TRBJ2-7; D could derive from TRBD1 or TRBD2 (5 bases each). CDR3 length: 13 amino acids. Between the trimmed V and J ends, which lost 4 bases and 0 bases, there was a span of 8 bases. Germline V gives CDR1 SGHDT, CDR2 YYEEEE. CDR3: CASSGTGSYEQYF. The CDR3 DNA is TGTGCCAGCAGCGGGACGGGCTCCTACGAGCAGTACTTC.

The chain carries TRBV11-1 and TRBJ2-7; no reliable D call. V was trimmed by 2 bases and J by 2 bases, leaving 7 bases between them. Per germline, CDR1 SGHAT and CDR2 FQDESV (reference sequence). This CDR3 is 13 amino acids long. The CDR3 DNA reads as TGTGCCAGCAGCTTATCGCGCACCTACGAGCAGTACTTC. Its translation: CASSLSRTYEQYF.

This clone was observed a handful of times. The rearrangement links TRBV27 to TRBJ1-2; the match to TRBD1 covers 7 bases. The germline CDR1 and CDR2 sequences are MNHEY and SMNVEV (reference sequence). There are 14 residues in the CDR3. J lost 9 bases, V lost 5 bases, and 12 bases had no gene match. The CDR3 region is CASSPRTGFDRYTF. The CDR3 DNA follows: TGTGCCAGCAGTCCCCGGACAGGTTTCGATCGCTACACCTTC.

The chain joins TRBV19 to TRBJ2-7; D unresolved. Trimming left V 5 bases short and J 4 bases short, with 9 bases between. CDR3 length equals 12 residues. CDR1 is LNHDA and CDR2 is SQIVND in the germline V gene (reference sequence). CDR3 in DNA: TGTGCCAGTAGTCAAGATCGGTACGAGCAGTACTTC. Encoded protein: CASSQDRYEQYF.

The V call is TRBV5-1, the J call TRBJ2-7, with TRBD1 identical over 9 bases. With V trimmed by 0 bases and J by 6 bases, 4 bases remained unmatched. Germline V gives CDR1 SGHRS, CDR2 YFSETQ. The CDR3 is 14 residues long. CDR3 sequence (DNA): TGCGCCAGCAGCTTGGGGACAGGGGTCATCGAGCAGTACTTC. This translates into CASSLGTGVIEQYF.

The chain combines TRBV7-8 with TRBJ2-7; D is undetermined. Germline V gene sequence: CDR1 SGHVS, CDR2 FQNEAQ. The V end lost 3 bases, the J end lost 7 bases, and 10 bases lay between the germline ends. The CDR3 contains 12 residues. The CDR3 here is CASSFTESEQYF. In DNA, the CDR3 is TGTGCCAGCAGCTTTACCGAGTCGGAGCAGTACTTC.

This clone is a singleton in its sample. This chain joins TRBV4-1 and TRBJ1-1; D is possibly TRBD1 (5 bases). Germline CDR1 is MGHRA and CDR2 is YSYEKL. Trimming shortened V by 3 bases and J by 6 bases, and 11 bases separated the two germline ends. The CDR3 loop spans 13 amino acids. CDR3: CASSHSPGAEAFF. DNA for the CDR3: TGCGCCAGCAGCCATTCTCCGGGGGCTGAAGCTTTCTTT.

The gene calls are TRBV7-2 and TRBJ2-4; D is tentatively TRBD1 or TRBD2 (5 bases each). Germline loops: CDR1 SGHTA, CDR2 FQGNSA. The CDR3 runs 14 residues. V was shortened by 6 bases and J by 1 base, with 10 bases between the two germline ends. The CDR3 region is CASSSGTAKNIQYF. The CDR3 DNA reads TGTGCCAGCAGTTCTGGGACGGCCAAAAACATTCAGTACTTC.

The genes are TRBV9 and TRBJ2-7; perhaps TRBD1 as D (5 bases). The CDR3 runs to 16 residues. CDR1 and CDR2 (germline): SGDLS, YYNGEE. Trimming shortened V by 4 bases and J by 3 bases, and 20 bases separated the two germline ends. This chain's CDR3 is CASSPQQALNVYEQYF. For the CDR3, the DNA is TGTGCCAGCAGCCCTCAACAGGCCCTAAACGTCTACGAGCAGTACTTC.